The entry below describes one TCR beta chain. This CDR3 spans 15 amino acids. V dropped 2 bases and J dropped 7; count of bases not matched to a gene: 5. Germline CDR1 and CDR2: SGHTA and FQGNSA. Generated by immunoSEQ multiplex PCR, the TCRdb table keeps only in-frame clones and is missing some. In the table there are around 70,000 clones, 80% to 85% of which are singletons. This entry belongs to a study of blood T cell repertoires in COVID-19. The chain has TRBV7-2 and TRBJ1-5; the match to TRBD1 covers 10 bases. This receptor was obtained from an older woman with acute or convalescent COVID-19. The sequenced sample consisted of peripheral blood. The DNA of the CDR3 is TGTGCCAGCAGCTTATCGACAGGGGGCGGGCAGCCCCAGCATTTT. Translating it yields CASSLSTGGGQPQHF.